This T cell receptor (beta chain) was captured in a study of OX40 agonist ivuxolimab in advanced cancers. The ends were cut back, 2 bases at V and 4 bases at J, with 5 bases in the middle. The germline gives CDR1 SEHNR, CDR2 FQNEAQ (reference sequence). CDR3 size: 12 residues. The assay was immunoSEQ multiplex PCR, and TCRdb's table has in-frame clones only and misses some. This sample has tens of thousands of clones, with around 87% found just once. The sequence came from an adult with an advanced solid tumor such as melanoma, head and neck, liver or kidney cancer. The rearrangement uses TRBV7-9 and TRBJ1-2, with unresolved D. Sequencing used CD4+ or CD8+ T cells sorted from blood, obtained in a trial of the OX40 agonist ivuxolimab. CDR3: CASSLYFYGYTF. The CDR3 DNA sequence: TGTGCCAGCAGCTTATACTTCTATGGCTACACCTTC.